A selection of T cell receptor beta chains follows, all from one sample in a study of blood T cells in healthy people across ages. TCRdb called the 5' RACE reads again in MiXCR, with one record for every CDR3 protein. The sample contains 650,000 to 800,000 distinct CDR3 sequences, 40% to 50% of which appear only once. Sequencing was performed on blood. The receptors originated from a man aged 55 to 69 in good health. The CDR3 runs from the conserved cysteine through the conserved F or W. D genes are given only for firm matches. For some rows the clone size is stated as once, few or many, or as a class when expanded; others skip it.

once	NA	TRBJ2-5	TRBV7-2	TGTGCCAGCAGCTCGGGACAGGGACTAGGGACCCAGTACTTC	CASSSGQGLGTQYF
few	NA	TRBJ1-1	TRBV7-2	TGTGCCAGCAGCTTAAGGATCATGAACACTGAAGCTTTCTTT	CASSLRIMNTEAFF
NA	TRBD2	TRBJ2-3	TRBV20-1	TGCAGTGCTAGAGTTGCGCGGGGGTTCACAGATACGCAGTATTTT	CSARVARGFTDTQYF
many	NA	TRBJ2-7	TRBV29-1	TGCAGCGCTCAGGGGCCCGGGGGTTACGAGCAGTACTTC	CSAQGPGGYEQYF
few	NA	TRBJ2-7	TRBV20-1	TGCAGTGCTAGCGGGAACTCCTACGAGCAGTACTTC	CSASGNSYEQYF
many	TRBD1	TRBJ2-7	TRBV7-8	TGTGCCAGCAGCGTAGCACCACAACTCGGGACAGGTTCCTACGAGCAGTACTTC	CASSVAPQLGTGSYEQYF
NA	TRBD1	TRBJ1-2	TRBV2	TGTGCCAGCAGTCAAAGAGGACAGGGGAAGGGCTATGGCTACACCTTC	CASSQRGQGKGYGYTF
few	TRBD2	TRBJ2-7	TRBV20-1	TGCAGTGCCCGGCGAGCGGGGGACGAGCAGTACTTC	CSARRAGDEQYF
NA	TRBD2	TRBJ2-1	TRBV7-2	TGTGCCAGCAGCTCCAGACTAGCGGCTTTCTACAATGAGCAGTTCTTC	CASSSRLAAFYNEQFF
NA	NA	TRBJ2-7	TRBV28	TGTGCCAGCGGGAACCGGGACTCCTACGAGCAGTACTTC	CASGNRDSYEQYF
NA	NA	TRBJ1-6	TRBV12-3/TRBV12-4	TGTGCCAGCAGTTTAAATCCCCCAGGGGATAATTCACCCCTCCACTTT	CASSLNPPGDNSPLHF
NA	TRBD2	TRBJ2-7	TRBV10-3	TGTGCCATCAGGGCGGGACTAGCGGAGAATTACGAGCAGTACTTC	CAIRAGLAENYEQYF
NA	NA	TRBJ2-6	TRBV18	TGTGCCAGCTCACCAGATCAGGTTGGGTCTGGGGCCAACGTCCTGACTTTC	CASSPDQVGSGANVLTF
NA	NA	TRBJ1-2	TRBV18	TGTGCCAGCTCACCAGGAGGAGGACCCCAGGCCGGCTACACCTTC	CASSPGGGPQAGYTF
NA	TRBD1	TRBJ1-1	TRBV20-1	TGCAGTGCTGGGACAGGGAGTGAAGCTTTCTTT	CSAGTGSEAFF
NA	NA	TRBJ1-1	TRBV24-1	TGTGCCGCAGGGGACGGTCACACTGAAGCTTTCTTT	CAAGDGHTEAFF
NA	NA	TRBJ2-7	TRBV11-2	TGTGCCAGCAGCTTATTCCGCCGCTCCTACGAGCAGTACTTC	CASSLFRRSYEQYF
NA	NA	TRBJ2-5	TRBV7-9	TGTGCCAGCAGCCTCCGGAGTGGGATTCAAGAGACCCAGTACTTC	CASSLRSGIQETQYF
NA	TRBD2	TRBJ2-3	TRBV6-5	TGTGCCACCTCGACTAGCGGGGGAACCGATACGCAGTATTTT	CATSTSGGTDTQYF
NA	NA	TRBJ2-7	TRBV18	TGTGCCAGCTCACCTGGGGGGGCGGAGGACTACGAGCAGTACTTC	CASSPGGAEDYEQYF
NA	NA	TRBJ1-2	TRBV12-3/TRBV12-4	TGTGCCAGCAGTTTAGCTCAGGGCGCCTATGGCTACACCTTC	CASSLAQGAYGYTF
few	TRBD1	TRBJ2-6	TRBV5-1	TGCGCCAGCAGCTATGGGACAGGGGCCTCTGGGGCCAACGTCCTGACTTTC	CASSYGTGASGANVLTF
NA	NA	TRBJ2-7	TRBV2	TGTGCCAGCAGTGGGGGACAAGCAGGGATCGAGCAGTACTTC	CASSGGQAGIEQYF
few	NA	TRBJ1-6	TRBV3-1	TGTGCCAGCAGCCAAGTTTCGGCAGGGAGTTCACCCCTCCACTTT	CASSQVSAGSSPLHF
many	NA	TRBJ2-1	TRBV4-2	TGTGCCAGCAGCCAAGGAGGTCGAAGCGATGAGCAGTTCTTC	CASSQGGRSDEQFF
NA	NA	TRBJ2-7	TRBV11-2	TGTGCCAGCAGCTTGGGGGGCGCCGACCCCTACGAGCAGTACTTC	CASSLGGADPYEQYF
few	NA	TRBJ2-5	TRBV20-1	TGCAGTGCTAGAGAGGCCCGATACCAAGAGACCCAGTACTTC	CSAREARYQETQYF
many	NA	TRBJ2-5	TRBV10-3	TGTGCCATCAGTGTAAGGGGGGAGACCCAGTACTTC	CAISVRGETQYF
many	NA	TRBJ2-6	TRBV24-1	TGTGCCACCAGTGCCCAAGGCGTACCCGGGGCCAACGTCCTGACTTTC	CATSAQGVPGANVLTF
NA	NA	TRBJ1-2	TRBV12-3/TRBV12-4	TGTGCCAGCAGTTTTTCCGGGGGCCCGACAGTCTATGGCTACACCTTC	CASSFSGGPTVYGYTF
NA	NA	TRBJ1-2	TRBV20-1	TGCAGTGCTAGAGCAGCTTTAAACTATGGCTACACCTTC	CSARAALNYGYTF